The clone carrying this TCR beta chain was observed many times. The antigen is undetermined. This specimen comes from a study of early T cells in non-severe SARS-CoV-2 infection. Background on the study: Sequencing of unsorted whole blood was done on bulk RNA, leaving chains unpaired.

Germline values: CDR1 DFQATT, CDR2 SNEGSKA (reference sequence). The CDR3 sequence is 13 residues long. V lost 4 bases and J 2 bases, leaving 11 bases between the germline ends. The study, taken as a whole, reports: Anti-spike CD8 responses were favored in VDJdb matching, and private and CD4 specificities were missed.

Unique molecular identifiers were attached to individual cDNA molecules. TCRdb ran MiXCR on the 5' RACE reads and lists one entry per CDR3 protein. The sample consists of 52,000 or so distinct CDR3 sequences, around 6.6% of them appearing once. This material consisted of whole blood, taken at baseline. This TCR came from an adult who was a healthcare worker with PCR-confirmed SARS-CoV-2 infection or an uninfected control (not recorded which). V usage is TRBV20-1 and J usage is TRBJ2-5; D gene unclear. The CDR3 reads CSANGIRQETQYF. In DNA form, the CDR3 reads TGCAGTGCTAATGGGATTCGGCAAGAGACCCAGTACTTC.